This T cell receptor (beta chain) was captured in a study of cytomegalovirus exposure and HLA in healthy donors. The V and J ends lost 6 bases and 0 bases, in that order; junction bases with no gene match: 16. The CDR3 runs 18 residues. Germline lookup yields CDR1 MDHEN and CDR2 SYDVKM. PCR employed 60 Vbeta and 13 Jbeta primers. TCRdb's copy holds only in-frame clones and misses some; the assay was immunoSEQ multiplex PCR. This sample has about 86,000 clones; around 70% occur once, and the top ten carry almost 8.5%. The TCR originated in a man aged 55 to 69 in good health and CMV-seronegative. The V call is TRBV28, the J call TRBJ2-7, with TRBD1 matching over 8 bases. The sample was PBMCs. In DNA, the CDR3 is TGTGCCAGCAGGCCCCCGCCCGGGACAGGTATGAGCTCCTACGAGCAGTACTTC. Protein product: CASRPPPGTGMSSYEQYF.